This is a list of T cell receptor beta chains from one sample in a study of blood T cell repertoires in COVID-19. TCRdb's table, derived via immunoSEQ multiplex PCR, lists solely in-frame clones and lacks some. The top ten hold 12% of the sample, which has approximately 85,000 clones, around four fifths seen once. Sequencing was done on a sample of peripheral blood. Receptors were obtained from a woman in her 70s with active or convalescent COVID-19. Each CDR3 is given without its conserved first and last residue.

>TRBJ2-2|TRBV7-9
ASSALRKGALNTGELF
>TRBJ1-1|TRBV12-3/TRBV12-4
ASSLGARTEAF
>TRBJ2-1|TRBV6-1
ASSDRTTGNNEQF
>TRBJ1-2|TRBV7-2
ASRGTGTKTNYGYT
>TRBJ1-2|TRBV12-3/TRBV12-4
ASSLTGSYGYT
>TRBJ1-4|TRBV10-3
AIRGQGGEKLF
>TRBJ1-3|TRBV6-4
ASSPSGPGNTIY
>TRBJ2-6|TRBV18
ASSHDRRAGANVLT
>TRBJ2-1|TRBV5-4
ASSPPGQNNEQF
>TRBJ2-7|TRBV11-2
ASRPGGGAYEQY
>TRBJ2-3|TRBV18
ASSPTSGATDTQY
>TRBJ1-1|TRBV7-9
ASTPGTSNTEAF
>TRBJ2-2|TRBV5-1
ASSDLATNTGELF
>TRBJ1-2|TRBV20-1
SARTGYGYT
>TRBJ1-1|TRBV5-4
ASSLGGLNTEAF
>TRBJ1-2|TRBV28
ASSLVGDGYGYT
>TRBJ2-7|TRBV18
ASSPGQGSSYEQY
>TRBJ1-4|TRBV2
ASSPRPGQAHYLPNEKLF
>TRBJ1-2|TRBV3-1/TRBV3-2
ASSQDPSSANYGYT
>TRBJ1-6|TRBV5-1
ASSLGGQGNSPLH
>TRBJ2-5|TRBV28
ASRDRGAKETQY
>TRBJ2-5|TRBV4-2
ASSQDLTIGETQY
>TRBJ2-1|TRBV4-2
ASSGQVAGGQREQF
>TRBJ2-2|TRBV6-5
ASSSTAGELF
>TRBJ2-7|TRBV7-8
ASSPTRDTSRYEQY
>TRBJ1-2|TRBV7-2
ASSPWTVKAGYT
>TRBJ1-2|TRBV5-1
ASSLGDIANGYT
>TRBJ2-7|TRBV5-8
ASSLMTTYEQY
>TRBJ1-6|TRBV27
ASSSRTESPLH
>TRBJ1-2|TRBV28
ASSGGGRADGYT
>TRBJ1-2|TRBV10-3
AISQTNTGHYGYT
>TRBJ2-3|TRBV19
ASSGSGGAVTDTQY
>TRBJ1-3|TRBV29-1
SPAAIWRGNTIY
>TRBJ1-1|TRBV10-3
AISEDRMLEAF
>TRBJ1-2|TRBV19
AASQGAWVYGYT
>TRBJ2-7|TRBV5-1
ASSSGIHEQY
>TRBJ1-1|TRBV6-5
ASSPDRATEAF
>TRBJ2-6|TRBV2
ASSVVGGAAGANVLT
>TRBJ1-5|TRBV28
ASSLPTGNQPQH
>TRBJ2-3|TRBV9
ASSVRLGTGADTQY
>TRBJ2-2|TRBV27
ASRRLVSPGELF
>TRBJ1-2|TRBV28
ASSSGTDRLYGYT
>TRBJ2-2|TRBV9
ASSVAGTSGTGELF
>TRBJ1-1|TRBV3-1/TRBV3-2
ASSPYRGVGTEAF
>TRBJ1-2|TRBV27
ASSPAQGGSAYGYT
>TRBJ2-1|TRBV4-3
ASSRGLAGDNEQF
>TRBJ2-3|TRBV20-1
SASIGTSGADTQY
>TRBJ2-7|TRBV28
ASSLGGLAGFYEQY